These 18 T cell receptor beta chains came from one sample sequenced in a study of T cells in Graves' hyperthyroidism and ophthalmopathy. Amplified TCR beta CDR3 regions came from RNA transcripts. TCR CDR3 regions were first amplified by RT-PCR with HTBI primers. MiXCR, applied by TCRdb to the multiplex PCR reads, yields one record per CDR3 protein. The table lists around 700,000 distinct CDR3 sequences, over 15% of them singletons. Sequencing was carried out using blood. The origin of the receptors is a woman in her forties or fifties with Graves' hyperthyroidism that later progressed to Graves' ophthalmopathy.

The table lists this clonotype with a few counts. The V call is TRBV3-1, the J call TRBJ1-3, with D hard to call. V lost 4 bases and J lost 6, with 13 bases in between. Germline V lookup: CDR1 LGHDT, CDR2 YNNKEL (reference sequence). The CDR3 totals 14 residues. Here the CDR3 reads CASSPSKNSNTIYF. The CDR3 DNA follows: TGTGCCAGCAGCCCTTCGAAAAATTCAAACACCATATATTTT.

This clonotype was seen ten or more times. This rearrangement joins TRBV2 to TRBJ2-1; TRBD1 might be the D (6 bases). The CDR3 has 14 amino acids. The V gene lost 5 bases and the J gene lost 8 bases, with 16 bases spanning the gap. Germline V gene data show CDR1 as SNHLY and CDR2 as FYNNEI. CDR3 sequence reads: CASSRDGPGDEQFF. The CDR3, as DNA: TGTGCCAGCAGTAGGGACGGACCAGGGGATGAGCAGTTCTTC.

The rearrangement joins TRBV29-1 to TRBJ1-2; D is unresolved. Germline-derived CDR1 and CDR2 are SQVTM and ANQGSEA. Trimming stripped 6 bases from V and 4 bases from J, with 12 bases between. This CDR3 has 12 amino acids. CDR3 loop: CSVPHPLYGYTF. CDR3 in DNA: TGCAGCGTACCCCACCCTCTCTATGGCTACACCTTC.

This clonotype was picked up a small number of times. V and J are TRBV7-2 and TRBJ2-6; the match to TRBD1 covers 8 bases. V dropped 0 bases and J dropped 5; count of bases not matched to a gene: 15. The CDR3 is made up of 20 amino acids. CDR1 is SGHTA and CDR2 is FQGNSA in the germline V gene. The CDR3 reads CASSLASGQGYLWRANVLTF. DNA for the CDR3: TGTGCCAGCAGCTTAGCGAGCGGACAGGGCTATCTCTGGAGGGCCAACGTCCTGACTTTC.

Ten or more counts support this clonotype. V is TRBV12-3 or TRBV12-4 and J is TRBJ1-1; no clear D gene. The V gene lost 6 bases and the J gene lost 0 bases, with 14 bases spanning the gap. This CDR3 has 15 residues. The CDR3 nucleotides read TGTGCCAGCAGGTGGAGTCCAGACTTGAACACTGAAGCTTTCTTT. Translating gives CASRWSPDLNTEAFF.

This rearrangement joins TRBV6-1 to TRBJ1-2; D is possibly TRBD1 (6 bases). V was clipped by 6 bases and J by 7 bases, with 18 bases between them. Germline CDR1 is MNHNS and CDR2 is SASEGT. CDR3 length: 14 residues. CDR3 sequence (DNA): TGTGCCAGCAGCCACCCGGGACACTTTGGTGGCTACACCTTC. Its translation: CASSHPGHFGGYTF.

This clonotype appeared many times. The chain recombines TRBV11-2 with TRBJ2-7; TRBD1 matches 7 bases. The CDR3 spans 15 residues. From germline, CDR1 is SGHAT and CDR2 FQNNGV. Losses at the gene ends were 5 bases for V and 5 bases for J; bases not matched to a gene: 12. The CDR3 DNA reads as TGTGCCAGCAGCGCAAGACAGGGCATCAGCCACGAGCAGTACTTC. Encoded protein: CASSARQGISHEQYF.

The chain has TRBV6-1 and TRBJ1-2; tentative D call: TRBD1 (5 bases). The V end lost 7 bases, the J end lost 7 bases, and 19 bases lay between the germline ends. The CDR3 has 14 residues. CDR1 and CDR2 (germline): MNHNS, SASEGT. The CDR3 here is CASTLKGAGGGYTF. CDR3 nucleotide sequence: TGTGCCAGCACCCTAAAAGGGGCTGGCGGTGGCTACACCTTC.

This clonotype has ten or more counts. The rearrangement joins TRBV20-1 to TRBJ1-5; D is unresolved. Germline assignment: CDR1 DFQATT and CDR2 SNEGSKA (reference sequence). Trimming took off 3 bases at V and 0 bases at J, with 9 bases between the two ends. The CDR3 extends over 14 amino acids. In nucleotides, the CDR3 is TGCAGTGCTAGGGTCACGTATAGCAATCAGCCCCAGCATTTT. Translation gives CSARVTYSNQPQHF.

This clonotype appeared a few times. This chain joins TRBV2 and TRBJ2-1; D is perhaps TRBD1 (6 bases). CDR3 size: 13 residues. CDR1 and CDR2 from the germline V gene are SNHLY and FYNNEI. With 0 bases removed from V and 15 bases from J, the gap between germline ends came to 15 bases. CDR3: CASSEALDSGTFF. The CDR3 DNA is TGTGCCAGCAGTGAAGCCCTGGACAGCGGCACGTTCTTC.

This clonotype was observed once. The chain couples TRBV12-3 or TRBV12-4 to TRBJ2-1, with TRBD1 as a possible D gene (6 bases). Trimming stripped 6 bases from V and 6 bases from J, with 18 bases between. This CDR3 is 15 amino acids long. In nucleotides, the CDR3 is TGTGCCAGCAGGACCCGGGACACTTGGGGCAATGAGCAGTTCTTC. Encoded protein: CASRTRDTWGNEQFF.

This clonotype showed up many times. V usage is TRBV2 and J usage is TRBJ2-5, with D possibly TRBD2 on 6 matching bases. Germline V gene sequence: CDR1 SNHLY, CDR2 FYNNEI. The V end lost 5 bases, the J end lost 4 bases, and 14 bases lay between the germline ends. CDR3 length: 14 residues. The CDR3 DNA follows: TGTGCCAGCAGTCAGCGGGTAGCGGCAGAGACCCAGTACTTC. This translates into CASSQRVAAETQYF.

V gene TRBV5-1 combines with J gene TRBJ1-2, with 11 positions matching TRBD1. Looked up from germline, CDR1 is SGHRS and CDR2 is YFSETQ. The CDR3 sequence is 14 residues long. Trimming removed 3 bases from V and 7 bases from J; junction bases left unmatched: 5. Here the CDR3 reads CASSSGQGALGYTF. As DNA, the CDR3 is TGCGCCAGCAGCTCTGGACAGGGGGCTCTTGGCTACACCTTC. Drawing the rest from reference TRBV5-1 and TRBJ1-2, the complete variable domain is KAGVTQTPRYLIKTRGQQVTLSCSPISGHRSVSWYQQTPGQGLQFLFEYFSETQRNKGNFPGRFSGRQFSNSRSEMNVSTLELGDSALYLCASSSGQGALGYTFGSGTRLTVV.

This clonotype has ten or more counts. The V gene is TRBV10-3, the J gene TRBJ1-1; no definite D call. There are 11 residues in the CDR3. V was clipped by 4 bases and J by 1 base, with 1 base between them. In germline, CDR1 is ENHRY, CDR2 SYGVKD. The CDR3 nucleotides are TGTGCCATCAGTGGGAACACTGAAGCTTTCTTT. Protein sequence: CAISGNTEAFF.

This clonotype was counted between two and nine times. V is TRBV7-9 and J is TRBJ1-4; TRBD1 is a possible D gene (6 bases). This CDR3 contains 14 residues. Germline CDR1 and CDR2: SEHNR and FQNEAQ (reference sequence). Trimming took 6 bases from V and 5 from J, leaving 13 bases between them. Here the CDR3 DNA reads TGTGCCAGCAGGGAACGGACAGCAAATGAAAAACTGTTTTTT. This sequence encodes CASRERTANEKLFF.

The chain combines TRBV7-3 with TRBJ1-6, with 7 bases fitting TRBD1. The ends lost 6 bases at V and 7 bases at J; junction bases unmatched: 6. This CDR3 spans 14 amino acids. CDR1 is SGHTA, CDR2 FQGTGA, per germline. In DNA, the CDR3 is TGTGCCAGCAGAGCCGGGACAGCGAATTCACCCCTCCACTTT. It encodes CASRAGTANSPLHF. The complete variable domain, with remaining parts taken from reference TRBV7-3 and TRBJ1-6, reads GAGVSQTPSNKVTEKGKYVELRCDPISGHTALYWYRQSLGQGPEFLIYFQGTGAADDSGLPNDRFFAVRPEGSVSTLKIQRTERGDSAVYLCASRAGTANSPLHFGNGTRLTVT.

This clonotype was found a few times. This chain uses TRBV7-9 with TRBJ1-2, with TRBD1 matching 8 bases. Germline V lookup: CDR1 SEHNR, CDR2 FQNEAQ (reference sequence). CDR3 length equals 13 residues. V gave up 5 bases and J gave up 3 bases; unmatched junction bases: 2. The CDR3 here is CASSTQGDYGYTF. CDR3 sequence (DNA): TGTGCCAGCAGCACACAGGGGGACTATGGCTACACCTTC.

This chain connects TRBV20-1 to TRBJ2-3; the match to TRBD2 covers 9 bases. This CDR3 is 16 amino acids long. Germline CDR1 reads DFQATT; CDR2 reads SNEGSKA (reference sequence). V dropped 1 base and J dropped 3; count of bases not matched to a gene: 8. The CDR3 region has the DNA TGCAGTGCTAGAGGTTGGCGGGGGGGCCTTACAGATACGCAGTATTTT. It is translated as CSARGWRGGLTDTQYF.